This is a list of T cell receptor beta chains from one sample in a study of PD-1 blockade in classical Hodgkin lymphoma. The method was immunoSEQ multiplex PCR; TCRdb's version includes in-frame clones alone and lacks a portion of them. The data hold around 96,000 clones, with approximately 88% observed a single time. Material: peripheral blood mononuclear cells (PBMCs), obtained at baseline. These receptors came from a human donor with classical Hodgkin lymphoma. CDR3s include the opening cysteine and the closing phenylalanine or tryptophan. The D gene is left open where the match is weak.

J gene,D gene,V gene,CDR3 protein
NA,NA,TRBV27,CASSGPGRGRYEQYF
TRBJ1-2,TRBD1,TRBV19,CASTGTGATLIYGYTF
TRBJ2-5,NA,TRBV7-2,CASSFSQETQYF
TRBJ2-5,NA,TRBV13,CASSPPQARGQETQYF
TRBJ1-1,TRBD1,TRBV10-3,CAISDPTGEGTEAFF
TRBJ1-4,NA,TRBV19,CASGTQGLNEKLFF
TRBJ2-5,NA,TRBV5-1,CASSLANREETQYF
TRBJ2-3,TRBD1,TRBV2,CASSDRDRVSDTQYF
TRBJ2-5,NA,TRBV7-8,CASSFRTGREETQYF
TRBJ1-5,NA,TRBV19,CASSMQREPQHF
TRBJ2-1,NA,TRBV7-9,CASSPDLKNHEQFF
TRBJ2-5,NA,TRBV5-1,CASSLAVGAGSQETQYF
TRBJ2-2,NA,TRBV9,CASSVVGFGTTGELFF
TRBJ2-5,NA,TRBV29-1,CSVTDISWETQYF
TRBJ2-7,NA,TRBV4-3,CASSQEVHYEQYF
TRBJ1-2,NA,TRBV6-5,CASSSRSGDGYTF
TRBJ2-2,NA,TRBV5-1,CASRVDTGELFF
TRBJ1-5,TRBD1,TRBV19,CASSIPGQGARQPQHF
TRBJ2-5,TRBD2,TRBV7-2,CASSTSGTRRETQYF
TRBJ2-3,TRBD2,TRBV7-2,CASSLELAGRGSDTQYF
TRBJ2-7,TRBD2,TRBV7-9,CASSATSVNYEQYF
TRBJ2-4,NA,TRBV9,CASSDGNIQYF
TRBJ2-2,TRBD2,TRBV14,CASSSRRAGGSGELFF
TRBJ1-2,NA,TRBV7-9,CASSSYYGYTF
TRBJ2-3,NA,TRBV5-1,CASRTERPTDTQYF
TRBJ2-3,NA,TRBV19,CASSGGRGGTDTQYF
TRBJ1-5,NA,TRBV2,CASAPGGSQPQHF
TRBJ1-2,NA,TRBV21-1,CASRPGNRMWGYTF
TRBJ1-2,NA,TRBV11-1,CASSLEDGGYTF
TRBJ1-2,TRBD1,TRBV29-1,CSATGGSFGYTF
TRBJ2-2,NA,TRBV9,CASSVRQSSTGELFF
TRBJ2-5,TRBD1,TRBV5-4,CASRGYRDSQETQYF
TRBJ2-2,NA,TRBV30,CAWRPPGRNTGELFF
TRBJ2-1,NA,TRBV28,CASGFQGREEQFF
TRBJ1-5,NA,TRBV7-8,CASSPGGTANQPQHF
TRBJ2-3,TRBD2,TRBV19,CASKQTSGSAQYF
TRBJ2-5,NA,TRBV12-2,CASRFTLWREDQETQYF
TRBJ2-1,TRBD2,TRBV5-1,CASSLPRTSGSGEQFF
TRBJ2-1,NA,TRBV7-2,CASSLAGEYNEQFF
TRBJ2-2,TRBD2,TRBV28,CASSLSLRPRAGGYTGELFF
TRBJ1-5,NA,TRBV6-1,CASSEVFGPQPQHF
TRBJ2-1,NA,TRBV30,CAWNPTLNEQFF
TRBJ1-5,NA,TRBV10-3,CAISESLRGVSNQPQHF
TRBJ2-7,TRBD1,TRBV18,CATTAGTGNYEQYF
TRBJ1-1,NA,TRBV9,CASSVGAGSLNTEAFF
TRBJ2-7,TRBD2,TRBV19,CASVAGTSVYEQYF
TRBJ1-2,NA,TRBV7-2,CASSLDRGWDGYTF
TRBJ2-7,TRBD1,TRBV10-3,CAISELTGGLSYEQYF